This note documents a single T cell receptor beta chain sequence. Its antigen is undetermined. These data originate in a study of beta chain features in type 1 diabetes. Study-level points and caveats: Type 1 diabetes patients had TCRB CDR3s that were shorter (moderately but significantly so) in all four CD4+ subsets.

Every bit of the isolated RNA underwent reverse transcription, so sequencing read expressed TCRB transcripts. TCRdb's copy holds only in-frame clones and misses some; the assay was immunoSEQ multiplex PCR. The sample holds a few hundred thousand clones, 11% seen once. The CDR3 length is 15 residues. Germline V gene data show CDR1 as SNHLY and CDR2 as FYNNEI. The V gene end was trimmed by 5 bases and the J gene end by 2 bases; junction bases not matched to a gene: 5. The sequenced material came from naive CD4+ T cells from blood. The chain is built from TRBV2 and TRBJ1-3, with 8 positions matching TRBD1. This sequence originates from a man aged 25 to 45 with type 1 diabetes. CDR3 protein: CASSTQGAAGNTIYF. CDR3 DNA: TGTGCCAGCAGTACTCAGGGGGCCGCTGGAAACACCATATATTTT.